This TCR beta chain is drawn from a study of cytomegalovirus exposure and HLA in healthy donors. To note about this clone: The antigen is unknown.

The PCR employed 60 Vbeta primers together with 13 Jbeta primers. Repertoires were generated with immunoSEQ multiplex PCR, while TCRdb's copy carries only in-frame clones and drops some. The sample has around 200,000 clones; roughly 89% are singletons. J lost 3 bases, V lost 2 bases, and 4 bases had no gene match. Per the germline V gene, CDR1 is SGHDT and CDR2 is YYEEEE. The CDR3 runs to 14 residues. Findings and limits, study-wide: When the data were analyzed later, several of the most significant clusters appeared to be linked to common viral pathogens. The majority of TCR sequences were rare, yet some public TCRs appeared in many donors. TCR beta V segments were, for the most part, productive about 87% or about 30% of the time in an earlier analysis. The study dropped some indistinguishable V segments, TRBV6-2 and TRBV6-3 among them.

The chain couples TRBV5-6 to TRBJ1-2; TRBD1 matches at 7 bases. Sequenced sample: PBMCs. This receptor was obtained from a woman younger than 30 in good health and CMV-seronegative. The CDR3: CASSLDRVDYGYTF. The DNA of the CDR3 is TGTGCCAGCAGCTTAGACAGGGTCGACTATGGCTACACCTTC.